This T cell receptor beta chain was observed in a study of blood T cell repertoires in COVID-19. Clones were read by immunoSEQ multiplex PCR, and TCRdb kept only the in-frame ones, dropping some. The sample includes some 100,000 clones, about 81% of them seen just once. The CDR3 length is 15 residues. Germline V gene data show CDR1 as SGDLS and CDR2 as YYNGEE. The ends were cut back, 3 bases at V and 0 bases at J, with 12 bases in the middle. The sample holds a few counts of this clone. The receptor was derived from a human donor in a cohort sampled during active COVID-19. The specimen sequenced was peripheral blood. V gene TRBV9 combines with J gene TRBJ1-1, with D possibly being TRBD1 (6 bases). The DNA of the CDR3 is TGTGCCAGCAGCGCGGACAGCCACATGAACACTGAAGCTTTCTTT. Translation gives CASSADSHMNTEAFF.